Listed below are T cell receptor beta chains from one sample, sequenced in a study of blood T cells in healthy people across ages. MiXCR was run by TCRdb on the 5' RACE reads, yielding one entry per CDR3 protein. The table has roughly 680,000 distinct CDR3 sequences, around 20% seen once. Sequencing input: blood. The receptors were sampled from an older man in good health. Each CDR3 is given with its conserved first and last residue. The D gene is left open where the match is weak. For some rows the clone size is stated as once, few or many, or as a class when expanded; others skip it.

V gene: TRBV29-1
CDR3 length: 12
D gene: .
J gene: TRBJ2-2
clone size: few
CDR3 protein: CSGRQGTGELFF
CDR3 DNA: TGCAGTGGTAGGCAGGGCACCGGGGAGCTGTTTTTT

V gene: TRBV15
CDR3 length: 15
D gene: .
J gene: TRBJ2-5
clone size: few
CDR3 protein: CATSRDPRVEETQYF
CDR3 DNA: TGTGCCACCAGCAGAGATCCCCGGGTCGAGGAGACCCAGTACTTC

V gene: TRBV11-2
CDR3 length: 15
D gene: TRBD1
J gene: TRBJ1-4
clone size: .
CDR3 protein: CASSVQGAPDEKLFF
CDR3 DNA: TGTGCCAGCAGCGTACAGGGGGCGCCGGATGAAAAACTGTTTTTT

V gene: TRBV9
CDR3 length: 16
D gene: TRBD2
J gene: TRBJ2-2
clone size: .
CDR3 protein: CASSVGTSGPTGELFF
CDR3 DNA: TGTGCCAGCAGCGTAGGAACTAGCGGTCCCACCGGGGAGCTGTTTTTT

V gene: TRBV7-9
CDR3 length: 21
D gene: TRBD2
J gene: TRBJ2-1
clone size: .
CDR3 protein: CASSPQDGLAGGWGSYNEQFF
CDR3 DNA: TGTGCCAGCAGCCCACAGGACGGACTAGCGGGAGGATGGGGCTCCTACAATGAGCAGTTCTTC

V gene: TRBV29-1
CDR3 length: 11
D gene: .
J gene: TRBJ2-5
clone size: .
CDR3 protein: CSVSSGETQYF
CDR3 DNA: TGCAGCGTCTCTTCGGGAGAGACCCAGTACTTC

V gene: TRBV7-3
CDR3 length: 16
D gene: TRBD2
J gene: TRBJ2-1
clone size: many
CDR3 protein: CASSLISGRPYNEQFF
CDR3 DNA: TGTGCCAGCAGCTTAATCAGCGGGAGGCCCTACAATGAGCAGTTCTTC

V gene: TRBV28
CDR3 length: 20
D gene: TRBD2
J gene: TRBJ2-7
clone size: .
CDR3 protein: CASSSYFPRLAGVLTYEQYF
CDR3 DNA: TGTGCCAGCAGTTCCTACTTCCCCCGACTAGCGGGAGTATTAACCTACGAGCAGTACTTC

V gene: TRBV28
CDR3 length: 14
D gene: .
J gene: TRBJ2-7
clone size: few
CDR3 protein: CASSNTGIFYEQYF
CDR3 DNA: TGTGCCAGCAGCAATACAGGGATATTCTACGAGCAGTACTTC

V gene: TRBV7-9
CDR3 length: 16
D gene: TRBD2
J gene: TRBJ2-7
clone size: few
CDR3 protein: CASSSPGTSGSREQYF
CDR3 DNA: TGTGCCAGCAGCTCACCAGGGACTAGCGGGAGTAGAGAGCAGTACTTC

V gene: TRBV28
CDR3 length: 13
D gene: TRBD2
J gene: TRBJ2-7
clone size: few
CDR3 protein: CASSGSGLVEQYF
CDR3 DNA: TGTGCCAGCAGTGGTAGCGGGTTGGTCGAGCAGTACTTC

V gene: TRBV7-8
CDR3 length: 20
D gene: .
J gene: TRBJ2-1
clone size: .
CDR3 protein: CASSLGIDPGMTGPYNEQFF
CDR3 DNA: TGTGCCAGCAGCTTAGGTATAGACCCGGGGATGACGGGCCCCTACAATGAGCAGTTCTTC

V gene: TRBV25-1
CDR3 length: 15
D gene: TRBD1
J gene: TRBJ2-5
clone size: many
CDR3 protein: CASSDQTGGRETQYF
CDR3 DNA: TGTGCCAGCAGTGACCAAACAGGGGGACGAGAGACCCAGTACTTC

V gene: TRBV2
CDR3 length: 15
D gene: .
J gene: TRBJ2-2
clone size: .
CDR3 protein: CASSGLAANTGELFF
CDR3 DNA: TGTGCCAGCAGTGGTTTAGCGGCCAACACCGGGGAGCTGTTTTTT

V gene: TRBV18
CDR3 length: 15
D gene: TRBD1
J gene: TRBJ1-2
clone size: few
CDR3 protein: CASSDTGEPNYGYTF
CDR3 DNA: TGTGCCAGCTCCGATACAGGGGAACCTAACTATGGCTACACCTTC

V gene: TRBV15
CDR3 length: 15
D gene: TRBD2
J gene: TRBJ2-7
clone size: few
CDR3 protein: CATSRGTSGSLEQYF
CDR3 DNA: TGTGCCACCAGCAGAGGGACTAGCGGTTCGCTCGAGCAGTACTTC

V gene: TRBV14
CDR3 length: 15
D gene: .
J gene: TRBJ2-5
clone size: few
CDR3 protein: CASSQEMGRDETQYF
CDR3 DNA: TGTGCCAGCAGCCAAGAGATGGGCAGGGATGAGACCCAGTACTTC

V gene: TRBV5-1
CDR3 length: 14
D gene: .
J gene: TRBJ1-1
clone size: .
CDR3 protein: CASSSGTINTEAFF
CDR3 DNA: TGCGCCAGCAGCTCCGGGACCATAAACACTGAAGCTTTCTTT

V gene: TRBV28
CDR3 length: 12
D gene: TRBD2
J gene: TRBJ2-7
clone size: few
CDR3 protein: CASMIWEGEQYF
CDR3 DNA: TGTGCCAGCATGATATGGGAGGGCGAGCAGTACTTC

V gene: TRBV12-3/TRBV12-4
CDR3 length: 13
D gene: .
J gene: TRBJ2-1
clone size: few
CDR3 protein: CASSPSDHNEQFF
CDR3 DNA: TGTGCCAGCAGCCCTAGCGACCACAATGAGCAGTTCTTC

V gene: TRBV4-3
CDR3 length: 16
D gene: .
J gene: TRBJ1-2
clone size: .
CDR3 protein: CASSQDLGGQVYGYTF
CDR3 DNA: TGCGCCAGCAGCCAAGATCTGGGGGGCCAGGTATATGGCTACACCTTC

V gene: TRBV29-1
CDR3 length: 13
D gene: .
J gene: TRBJ1-4
clone size: many
CDR3 protein: CSVGDGFNEKLFF
CDR3 DNA: TGCAGCGTGGGGGACGGTTTTAATGAAAAACTGTTTTTT

V gene: TRBV9
CDR3 length: 14
D gene: TRBD1
J gene: TRBJ2-1
clone size: few
CDR3 protein: CASSKRTGSNEQFF
CDR3 DNA: TGTGCCAGCAGCAAACGGACAGGGAGCAATGAGCAGTTCTTC

V gene: TRBV29-1
CDR3 length: 14
D gene: TRBD1
J gene: TRBJ1-1
clone size: .
CDR3 protein: CSAATGTGRTEAFF
CDR3 DNA: TGCAGCGCTGCAACCGGGACAGGGAGGACTGAAGCTTTCTTT

V gene: TRBV5-1
CDR3 length: 16
D gene: TRBD2
J gene: TRBJ2-7
clone size: many
CDR3 protein: CASSLAASGPTYEQYF
CDR3 DNA: TGCGCCAGCAGCTTGGCCGCTAGCGGGCCAACCTACGAGCAGTACTTC

V gene: TRBV6-2/TRBV6-3
CDR3 length: 14
D gene: .
J gene: TRBJ2-1
clone size: few
CDR3 protein: CASKSTVSYNEQFF
CDR3 DNA: TGTGCCAGCAAATCGACAGTCTCCTACAATGAGCAGTTCTTC

V gene: TRBV20-1
CDR3 length: 16
D gene: TRBD2
J gene: TRBJ2-7
clone size: .
CDR3 protein: CSARGGGGPSAYEQYF
CDR3 DNA: TGCAGTGCCCGTGGTGGGGGAGGGCCTTCTGCCTACGAGCAGTACTTC

V gene: TRBV10-3
CDR3 length: 15
D gene: TRBD2
J gene: TRBJ2-1
clone size: .
CDR3 protein: CAIKNSGISYNEQFF
CDR3 DNA: TGTGCCATCAAAAACAGCGGGATCTCCTACAATGAGCAGTTCTTC

V gene: TRBV6-5
CDR3 length: 18
D gene: TRBD1
J gene: TRBJ1-3
clone size: .
CDR3 protein: CASSYSGTGPLSGNTIYF
CDR3 DNA: TGTGCCAGCAGTTATTCCGGGACAGGGCCACTATCTGGAAACACCATATATTTT

V gene: TRBV12-3/TRBV12-4
CDR3 length: 16
D gene: TRBD2
J gene: TRBJ2-5
clone size: once
CDR3 protein: CASSFGLAGDQETQYF
CDR3 DNA: TGTGCCAGCAGCTTCGGTCTAGCGGGAGACCAAGAGACCCAGTACTTC

V gene: TRBV20-1
CDR3 length: 13
D gene: TRBD1
J gene: TRBJ2-1
clone size: many
CDR3 protein: CSARGQGANEQFF
CDR3 DNA: TGCAGTGCTAGAGGACAGGGGGCGAATGAGCAGTTCTTC

V gene: TRBV7-9
CDR3 length: 15
D gene: TRBD2
J gene: TRBJ2-3
clone size: few
CDR3 protein: CASSLLGLAGDTQYF
CDR3 DNA: TGTGCCAGCAGCTTACTCGGACTAGCGGGAGATACGCAGTATTTT

V gene: TRBV20-1
CDR3 length: 17
D gene: .
J gene: TRBJ1-5
clone size: .
CDR3 protein: CSASLQLAQGGNQPQHF
CDR3 DNA: TGCAGTGCTAGTCTCCAGCTCGCGCAGGGAGGGAATCAGCCCCAGCATTTT

V gene: TRBV11-2
CDR3 length: 15
D gene: TRBD2
J gene: TRBJ2-5
clone size: once
CDR3 protein: CASSLDISGPKTQYF
CDR3 DNA: TGTGCCAGCAGCTTAGATATTAGCGGGCCGAAGACCCAGTACTTC

V gene: TRBV3-1
CDR3 length: 14
D gene: .
J gene: TRBJ1-5
clone size: many
CDR3 protein: CASSRDISNQPQHF
CDR3 DNA: TGTGCCAGCAGCCGGGACATTAGCAATCAGCCCCAGCATTTT

V gene: TRBV6-1
CDR3 length: 14
D gene: TRBD2
J gene: TRBJ2-7
clone size: many
CDR3 protein: CASSEDSGIYEQYF
CDR3 DNA: TGTGCCAGCAGTGAGGATAGCGGGATTTACGAGCAGTACTTC

V gene: TRBV20-1
CDR3 length: 15
D gene: .
J gene: TRBJ2-5
clone size: few
CDR3 protein: CSARETNLYQETQCF
CDR3 DNA: TGCAGTGCTCGGGAGACCAACCTGTACCAAGAGACCCAGTGCTTC

V gene: TRBV25-1
CDR3 length: 13
D gene: .
J gene: TRBJ2-7
clone size: .
CDR3 protein: CASSEAGLGEQYF
CDR3 DNA: TGTGCCAGCAGTGAAGCTGGGCTTGGCGAGCAGTACTTC

V gene: TRBV5-5
CDR3 length: 17
D gene: .
J gene: TRBJ2-4
clone size: .
CDR3 protein: CASSLGYVVGAKNIQYF
CDR3 DNA: TGTGCCAGCAGCTTGGGTTATGTAGTGGGCGCCAAAAACATTCAGTACTTC

V gene: TRBV25-1
CDR3 length: 15
D gene: .
J gene: TRBJ2-5
clone size: .
CDR3 protein: CASSELGGAKETQYF
CDR3 DNA: TGTGCCAGCAGTGAATTGGGGGGGGCCAAAGAGACCCAGTACTTC

V gene: TRBV5-5
CDR3 length: 14
D gene: .
J gene: TRBJ2-7
clone size: few
CDR3 protein: CASTQLDGSYEQYF
CDR3 DNA: TGTGCCAGCACCCAGTTGGACGGCTCCTACGAGCAGTACTTC

V gene: TRBV6-1
CDR3 length: 16
D gene: .
J gene: TRBJ1-3
clone size: few
CDR3 protein: CASSPGPGLVGNTIYF
CDR3 DNA: TGTGCCAGCAGCCCCGGTCCAGGCTTGGTTGGAAACACCATATATTTT

V gene: TRBV6-6
CDR3 length: 14
D gene: TRBD2
J gene: TRBJ2-7
clone size: .
CDR3 protein: CASSYSGGIYEQYF
CDR3 DNA: TGTGCCAGCAGTTACTCGGGGGGGATCTACGAGCAGTACTTC

V gene: TRBV18
CDR3 length: 14
D gene: .
J gene: TRBJ2-3
clone size: few
CDR3 protein: CASSLRSATDTQYF
CDR3 DNA: TGTGCCAGCTCACTGAGGTCCGCTACGGATACGCAGTATTTT

V gene: TRBV28
CDR3 length: 15
D gene: .
J gene: TRBJ1-1
clone size: many
CDR3 protein: CASRSVGMMNTEAFF
CDR3 DNA: TGTGCCAGCCGATCAGTGGGGATGATGAACACTGAAGCTTTCTTT